This T cell receptor (beta chain) was sequenced in a study of T cell responses to AZD1222 COVID-19 vaccine. Here immunoSEQ multiplex PCR was the method, and the copy in TCRdb shows in-frame clones only, minus some. The table lists 120,000 to 150,000 clones, 93% of them singletons. V was trimmed by 3 bases and J by 0 bases, leaving 15 bases between them. CDR1 GTSNPN and CDR2 SVGIG come from the germline V gene (reference sequence). The CDR3 has 16 amino acids. The sequence derives from an adult in good health. The input for sequencing was peripheral blood, taken on day 0 of AZD1222 vaccination. This chain joins TRBV30 and TRBJ1-5; no definite D call. CDR3: CAWSTSQVYSNQPQHF. CDR3 sequence (DNA): TGTGCCTGGAGCACTTCTCAGGTATATAGCAATCAGCCCCAGCATTTT.